Below, 9 T cell receptor beta chains from the same sample are listed, as sequenced in a study of human T cells and chemical hapten exposure. Time point meaning: patch test 2, 6 weeks after DPC sensitization. Treatment described: therapeutic diphenylcyclopropenone sensitization with weekly scalp DPC. TCRdb re-called the RACE reads through MiXCR, storing one row per CDR3 protein. Among roughly 100,000 distinct CDR3 sequences listed, about 9% were seen once. The sample in question was whole blood, obtained in connection with sensitization to the hapten diphenylcyclopropenone (DPC). The receptors originated from a middle-aged woman with alopecia areata. Some clones in this sample may be carry-over from other donors' samples.

This clonotype was counted a few times. CDR3 sequence reads: CASSSWGDEQFF. As DNA, the CDR3 is TGTGCCAGCAGCTCTTGGGGGGATGAGCAGTTCTTC. The chain links TRBV7-6 to TRBJ2-1, with D maybe TRBD2 (6 bases). The germline V and J ends were trimmed by 4 bases and 8 bases, with 9 bases remaining between them. Germline lookup yields CDR1 SGHVS and CDR2 FNYEAQ. The CDR3 is 12 residues long.

This clonotype was counted many times. This chain links TRBV3-1 with TRBJ2-7; D is uncertain. The CDR3 is made up of 11 amino acids. V dropped 8 bases and J dropped 4 bases, with 9 bases sitting between them. The germline V gene encodes CDR1 LGHDT and CDR2 YNNKEL (reference sequence). The CDR3 sequence is CASADPYEQYF. As DNA, the CDR3 is TGTGCCAGCGCCGACCCGTACGAGCAGTACTTC.

This clonotype has more than one count but fewer than ten. One end of the junction is discordant with germline, which a read error may explain. The chain is built from TRBV11-2 and TRBJ2-3; TRBD2 agrees at 14 bases. The CDR3 is made up of 18 amino acids. Germline V lookup: CDR1 SGHAT, CDR2 FQNNGV. In nucleotides, the CDR3 is TGTGCCAGCAGCTCCCACGAAGGGACTAGCGGGAGCATAGATACGCAGTATTTT. Translation: CASSSHEGTSGSIDTQYF.

At least ten counts were recorded for this clonotype. This chain joins TRBV4-3 and TRBJ2-1; a possible D gene is TRBD1 (7 bases). The CDR3 loop spans 15 amino acids. Germline-derived CDR1 and CDR2 are LGHNA and YSLEER. The V gene lost 6 bases and the J gene lost 9 bases, with 21 bases spanning the gap. The CDR3 sequence is CASSPHHPGGGEQFF. The CDR3 nucleotides read TGCGCCAGCAGTCCACATCATCCAGGGGGAGGTGAGCAGTTCTTC.

The chain employs TRBV2 and TRBJ2-2; perhaps TRBD1 as D (6 bases). V gave up 5 bases and J gave up 7 bases, with 8 bases separating them. The CDR3 loop spans 12 amino acids. Germline CDR1 and CDR2: SNHLY and FYNNEI. Written as DNA, the CDR3 is TGTGCCAGCAGTTGGACAGTCGGGGAGCTGTTTTTT. Its translation: CASSWTVGELFF.

The chain joins TRBV7-2 to TRBJ2-3; D ambiguous. CDR1 is SGHTA, CDR2 FQGNSA, per germline. The CDR3 consists of 14 residues. V dropped 5 bases and J dropped 4 bases, with 13 bases sitting between them. CDR3 protein: CASSRTNPPDTQYF. In nucleotides, the CDR3 is TGTGCCAGCAGCCGGACCAACCCTCCAGATACGCAGTATTTT. The full variable domain, with the rest looked up from reference TRBV7-2 and TRBJ2-3, is GAGVSQSPSNKVTEKGKDVELRCDPISGHTALYWYRQSLGQGLEFLIYFQGNSAPDKSGLPSDRFSAERTGGSVSTLTIQRTQQEDSAVYLCASSRTNPPDTQYFGPGTRLTVL.

This clonotype was picked up many times. This chain joins TRBV14 and TRBJ1-6; D unresolved. V was cut by 0 bases and J by 10 bases, with 13 bases left in between. The germline V gene has CDR1 SGHDN and CDR2 FVKESK. This CDR3 has 15 amino acids. CDR3 coding DNA: TGTGCCAGCAGCCAAGACCCCGGCCCGGTATCACCCCTCCACTTT. The encoded protein is CASSQDPGPVSPLHF.

In this sample, this clonotype turned up a few times. This chain connects TRBV6-2 or TRBV6-3 to TRBJ1-5, with 12 positions matching TRBD1. V shed 6 bases and J 8 bases; nucleotides not matched to a gene: 11. The germline CDR1 and CDR2 sequences are MNHEY and SVGEGT. This CDR3 has 16 amino acids. CDR3 sequence reads: CASSPGQGAVFEPQHF. CDR3 coding DNA: TGTGCCAGCAGCCCGGGACAGGGGGCGGTTTTTGAGCCCCAGCATTTT.

This clonotype was seen many times. The chain has TRBV20-1 and TRBJ2-1; D is tentatively TRBD1 or TRBD2 (5 bases each). CDR1 is DFQATT and CDR2 is SNEGSKA in the germline V gene (reference sequence). The CDR3 sequence is 17 residues long. Trimming cost V 7 bases and J 5 bases, with 27 bases left between them. The CDR3 bases are TGCAGTGTAGGTGGGTTGATTCGGGGCCAGGGCAACAATGAGCAGTTCTTC. It is translated as CSVGGLIRGQGNNEQFF.